This is a list of T cell receptor beta chains from one sample in a study of metastatic and nonmetastatic thyroid tumors. TCRdb re-processed the PCR reads through MiXCR. The sample records some 41,000 clones, 28% being singletons. Material: blood. The source is a male donor with papillary thyroid cancer or a benign thyroid nodule (not recorded which). Some clones in this sample may be carry-over from other donors' samples. Each CDR3 is given with its conserved first and last residue. The D gene is left open where the match is weak. Size tells how often a clone was seen (once, few, many) or the class of an expanded clone, and some rows leave it out.

CDR3 protein,CDR3 DNA,J gene,clone size,V gene,D gene
CASSPGGVGETQYF,TGCGCCAGCAGCCCTGGCGGGGTAGGGGAGACCCAGTACTTC,TRBJ2-5,NA,TRBV5-1,NA
CSGSGGSSYEQYF,TGCAGTGGCAGCGGCGGATCATCCTACGAGCAGTACTTC,TRBJ2-7,NA,TRBV20-1,NA
CASSFGGADTQYF,TGTGCCAGCAGCTTTGGGGGGGCAGATACGCAGTATTTT,TRBJ2-3,NA,TRBV7-3,TRBD2
CAWEPGTGPEKLFF,TGTGCCTGGGAGCCCGGGACAGGGCCCGAAAAACTGTTTTTT,TRBJ1-4,many,TRBV30,TRBD1
CASNLDGNYGYTF,TGTGCCAGCAACCTGGACGGGAACTATGGCTACACCTTC,TRBJ1-2,many,TRBV6-2/TRBV6-3,NA
CASTRDRGYEQYF,TGTGCCAGCACCCGGGACAGGGGTTACGAGCAGTACTTC,TRBJ2-7,few,TRBV7-2,TRBD1
CASSKGRDQPQHF,TGTGCCAGCAGCAAAGGCAGGGACCAGCCCCAGCATTTT,TRBJ1-5,many,TRBV9,NA
CASSEGPLRLGPEASF,TGTGCCAGCAGTGAAGGTCCCCTACGCCTCGGGCCTGAAGCTTCCTTT,TRBJ1-1,few,TRBV6-1,NA
CASSQGGWSDTQYF,TGTGCTAGCAGCCAAGGGGGCTGGTCAGATACGCAGTATTTT,TRBJ2-3,many,TRBV7-7,TRBD1
CASSEARGHQDTQYF,TGTGCCAGCAGTGAAGCTCGGGGACACCAGGATACGCAGTATTTT,TRBJ2-3,few,TRBV2,NA
CASSLVVVRGTGELFF,TGCGCCAGCAGCTTAGTGGTTGTTCGGGGCACCGGGGAGCTGTTTTTT,TRBJ2-2,once,TRBV7-6,NA
CAIPLVGAGTGELFF,TGTGCCATCCCACTCGTAGGGGCCGGCACCGGGGAGCTGTTTTTT,TRBJ2-2,many,TRBV12-3/TRBV12-4,NA
CASSRLGGGENTEAFF,TGTGCCAGCAGCCGGTTGGGGGGGGGAGAGAACACTGAAGCTTTCTTT,TRBJ1-1,many,TRBV7-8,NA
CASSLVPGSQPQHF,TGTGCCAGCAGTTTGGTTCCCGGGTCTCAGCCCCAGCATTTT,TRBJ1-5,few,TRBV27,NA
CASSQTGQGRNTIYF,TGCGCCAGCAGCCAGACAGGTCAAGGAAGAAACACCATATATTTT,TRBJ1-3,NA,TRBV5-1,NA
CSATRPSSYEQYF,TGCAGTGCTACCCGTCCCAGCTCCTACGAGCAGTACTTC,TRBJ2-7,NA,TRBV20-1,NA
CSAPGWLGTEAFF,TGCAGTGCACCGGGTTGGTTGGGCACTGAAGCTTTCTTT,TRBJ1-1,NA,TRBV20-1,NA
CAINGQRVNQPQHF,TGTGCCATCAACGGACAGAGGGTCAATCAGCCCCAGCATTTT,TRBJ1-5,few,TRBV2,NA
CSARDAGDGGVYSNQPQHF,TGCAGTGCTAGAGACGCAGGGGATGGTGGAGTATATAGCAATCAGCCCCAGCATTTT,TRBJ1-5,NA,TRBV20-1,NA
CASSLSREETQYF,TGTGCCAGCAGTTTGTCCAGGGAAGAGACCCAGTACTTC,TRBJ2-5,many,TRBV12-3/TRBV12-4,NA
CASMPFRDRADNEQFF,TGTGCCAGCATGCCATTCCGGGACAGGGCCGACAATGAGCAGTTCTTC,TRBJ2-1,few,TRBV27,TRBD1
CSARFILCQGGGEQYF,TGCAGTGCTAGATTTATTCTTTGTCAGGGAGGGGGCGAGCAGTACTTC,TRBJ2-7,NA,TRBV20-1,NA
CASSESQIRSYEQYF,TGTGCCAGCAGTGAATCACAGATACGCTCCTACGAGCAGTACTTC,TRBJ2-7,NA,TRBV6-1,NA
CASSQGGTGDNSPLHF,TGTGCCAGCAGCCAAGGTGGGACAGGGGATAATTCACCCCTCCACTTT,TRBJ1-6,NA,TRBV3-1,TRBD1